The rows below give T cell receptor beta chains drawn from one sample of a study of shared clonotypes between healthy human individuals. Sequencing was performed with immunoSEQ multiplex PCR; in TCRdb, only in-frame clones are kept and a portion is missing. The sample has over a million clones; about 96% are singletons. The sample comprised naive CD4+ T cells sorted from blood. Every receptor here comes from a man younger than 40 in good health. Each CDR3 is given with its conserved first and last residue. D genes are given only for firm matches. Clone size is stated in some rows and not others, as once, few, many or a class when expanded.

TRBD1	.	TRBV5-4	14	TRBJ2-3	CASSGGQVADTQYF	TGTGCCAGCAGCGGGGGACAGGTAGCAGATACGCAGTATTTT
.	.	TRBV28	10	TRBJ1-5	CASGGQPQHF	TGTGCCAGCGGGGGTCAGCCCCAGCATTTT
TRBD2	once	TRBV5-4	17	TRBJ2-1	CASSSGVAGAKYNEQFF	TGTGCCAGCAGCTCGGGGGTAGCGGGAGCGAAATACAATGAGCAGTTCTTC
.	once	TRBV5-1	15	TRBJ2-7	CASRGDTSPSYEQYF	TGCGCCAGCAGAGGGGACACTTCCCCCTCCTACGAGCAGTACTTC
TRBD2	.	TRBV28	14	TRBJ2-7	CASSLGLGQSEQYF	TGTGCCAGCTCTTTGGGACTAGGCCAATCCGAGCAGTACTTC
.	once	TRBV7-8	14	TRBJ1-2	CASSLAREDYGYTF	TGTGCCAGCAGCCTCGCCAGGGAGGACTATGGCTACACCTTC
.	.	TRBV6-1	13	TRBJ1-5	CASSERGDQPQHF	TGTGCCAGCAGTGAAAGAGGAGATCAGCCCCAGCATTTT
TRBD1	.	TRBV19	13	TRBJ2-5	CASSDRGQETQYF	TGTGCCAGTAGCGACAGGGGCCAAGAGACCCAGTACTTC
.	.	TRBV5-4	18	TRBJ2-6	CASSLMGRSLSGANVLTF	TGTGCCAGCAGCTTGATGGGACGGAGCTTGTCTGGGGCCAACGTCCTGACTTTC
.	once	TRBV9	16	TRBJ1-1	CASSDPSRGQNTEAFF	TGTGCCAGCAGCGATCCATCCAGGGGTCAGAACACTGAAGCTTTCTTT
TRBD1	.	TRBV7-9	13	TRBJ2-7	CASSFAGGSEQYF	TGTGCCAGCAGCTTTGCAGGGGGCAGCGAGCAGTACTTC
.	.	TRBV10-1	10	TRBJ2-7	CASSSYEQYF	TGCGCCAGCAGTTCCTACGAGCAGTACTTC
TRBD1	.	TRBV5-4	15	TRBJ2-7	CASSPGQGRSYEQYF	TGTGCCAGCAGCCCGGGACAGGGGAGGTCCTACGAGCAGTACTTC
.	.	TRBV28	16	TRBJ1-3	CASSLPQGFRRNTIYF	TGTGCCAGCAGTTTACCTCAGGGGTTTAGGCGAAACACCATATATTTT
.	.	TRBV7-8	17	TRBJ1-2	CASSFSLQDAKNYGYTF	TGTGCCAGCAGCTTCTCCCTACAGGATGCTAAGAACTATGGCTACACCTTC
.	.	TRBV29-1	14	TRBJ2-1	CSVLFVFKNNEQFF	TGCAGCGTTTTATTCGTCTTTAAAAACAATGAGCAGTTCTTC
.	.	TRBV28	18	TRBJ1-5	CASSSTTGTSRSNQPQHF	TGTGCCAGCAGTTCGACGACCGGGACAAGTAGAAGCAATCAGCCCCAGCATTTT
TRBD1	.	TRBV6-5	14	TRBJ2-7	CASSEGQGWYEQYF	TGTGCCAGCAGCGAGGGACAGGGGTGGTACGAGCAGTACTTC
.	.	TRBV5-1	15	TRBJ2-3	CASSSEGSPGDTQYF	TGCGCCAGCAGCTCCGAGGGCAGTCCCGGAGATACGCAGTATTTT
.	.	TRBV11-2	15	TRBJ2-3	CASSSWTARADTQYF	TGTGCCAGCAGCTCCTGGACAGCGAGAGCAGATACGCAGTATTTT
.	.	TRBV7-2	15	TRBJ1-2	CASSFQGPIGYGYTF	TGTGCCAGCAGCTTCCAGGGCCCAATCGGGTATGGCTACACCTTC
.	.	TRBV2	14	TRBJ2-3	CASRGPVTVDTQYF	TGTGCCAGCAGGGGACCAGTTACGGTAGATACGCAGTATTTT
.	.	TRBV13	15	TRBJ2-1	CASTYTGHPYNEQFF	TGTGCCAGCACCTATACGGGGCACCCTTACAATGAGCAGTTCTTC
.	.	TRBV10-3	11	TRBJ1-1	CASSWEAEAFF	TGTGCCAGCTCCTGGGAGGCTGAAGCTTTCTTT
TRBD2	.	TRBV5-5	15	TRBJ2-2	CASSRAREGAGELFF	TGTGCCAGCAGCCGGGCCAGGGAGGGCGCCGGGGAGCTGTTTTTT
.	.	TRBV5-6	14	TRBJ1-2	CATTGLQGVYGYTF	TGTGCTACAACCGGACTACAGGGAGTCTATGGCTACACCTTC
TRBD2	.	TRBV4-3	18	TRBJ2-3	CASSQRLAGESSTDTQYF	TGCGCCAGCAGCCAGAGACTAGCGGGAGAGTCGAGCACAGATACGCAGTATTTT
.	.	TRBV18	13	TRBJ2-2	CASSPAHTGELFF	TGTGCCAGCTCACCAGCGCACACCGGGGAGCTGTTTTTT
.	once	TRBV12-5	15	TRBJ2-3	CASGLDLTGSDTQYF	TGTGCTAGTGGTTTAGACCTAACAGGTAGCGATACGCAGTATTTT